This is a list of T cell receptor beta chains from one sample in a study of blood T cell repertoires in COVID-19. TCRdb's table, derived via immunoSEQ multiplex PCR, lists solely in-frame clones and lacks some. The table records some 530,000 clones, 75% to 90% of them present only once. Sequenced sample: peripheral blood. The receptors come from a human donor in a cohort sampled during active COVID-19. CDR3s include the opening cysteine and the closing phenylalanine or tryptophan.

CDR3 length: 14; V gene: TRBV2; CDR3 protein: CASSPSRVNQPQHF
CDR3 length: 14; V gene: TRBV6-5; CDR3 protein: CASKNSRQVSVKYF
CDR3 length: 13; V gene: TRBV28; CDR3 protein: CASRPTNREKLFF
CDR3 length: 14; V gene: TRBV27; CDR3 protein: CASRQGRMNTEAFF
CDR3 length: 17; V gene: TRBV6-2/TRBV6-3; CDR3 protein: CASSRGQGILSGNTIYF
CDR3 length: 14; V gene: TRBV29-1; CDR3 protein: CSVRVTGQRTEAFF
CDR3 length: 14; V gene: TRBV9; CDR3 protein: CASSVLWEDTEAFF
CDR3 length: 15; V gene: TRBV15; CDR3 protein: CATSSFTGMNTEAFF
CDR3 length: 14; V gene: TRBV5-4; CDR3 protein: CASRPGISNYGYTF
CDR3 length: 16; V gene: TRBV6-6; CDR3 protein: CASSSNRGQGYNEQFF
CDR3 length: 15; V gene: TRBV19; CDR3 protein: CASSINREFDTEAFF
CDR3 length: 14; V gene: TRBV2; CDR3 protein: CASSPGQVQETQYF
CDR3 length: 13; V gene: TRBV30; CDR3 protein: CAWSSGVGYEQFF
CDR3 length: 14; V gene: TRBV3-1/TRBV3-2; CDR3 protein: CASSLNRLETEAFF
CDR3 length: 14; V gene: TRBV24-1; CDR3 protein: CATSDLWQPGELFF
CDR3 length: 15; V gene: TRBV5-1; CDR3 protein: CASSLGLAGYNEQFF
CDR3 length: 15; V gene: TRBV18; CDR3 protein: CASSPEWAENTEAFF
CDR3 length: 17; V gene: TRBV2; CDR3 protein: CASISGQGASGANVLTF
CDR3 length: 11; V gene: TRBV27; CDR3 protein: CASSLRETQYF
CDR3 length: 15; V gene: TRBV5-3; CDR3 protein: CARSLTRSSYNEQFF
CDR3 length: 14; V gene: TRBV6-6; CDR3 protein: CASSYSGTGGVSTF
CDR3 length: 16; V gene: TRBV19; CDR3 protein: CASNSEPGDSNTEAFF
CDR3 length: 14; V gene: TRBV10-3; CDR3 protein: CAISDVRESEKLFF
CDR3 length: 12; V gene: TRBV29-1; CDR3 protein: CSSDPDSPVSFF
CDR3 length: 14; V gene: TRBV18; CDR3 protein: CASSLATFGKEAFF
CDR3 length: 12; V gene: TRBV28; CDR3 protein: CASSLESNEQFF
CDR3 length: 16; V gene: TRBV10-1; CDR3 protein: CASSLRISGRAGELFF
CDR3 length: 16; V gene: TRBV7-2; CDR3 protein: CASSFRLAGGKDEQYF
CDR3 length: 14; V gene: TRBV5-8; CDR3 protein: CASSRKGPGNTIYF
CDR3 length: 13; V gene: TRBV29-1; CDR3 protein: CSGQISGRYEQYF
CDR3 length: 16; V gene: TRBV28; CDR3 protein: CASSFYSSGSGNEQFF
CDR3 length: 16; V gene: TRBV5-1; CDR3 protein: CASSWGAGGGPDTQYF
CDR3 length: 13; V gene: TRBV19; CDR3 protein: CASSIDRESGYTF
CDR3 length: 14; V gene: TRBV11-3; CDR3 protein: CASSFGGSTGELFF
CDR3 length: 13; V gene: TRBV2; CDR3 protein: CASSAEMNTEAFF
CDR3 length: 13; V gene: TRBV7-9; CDR3 protein: CASSLGGDQPQHF
CDR3 length: 13; V gene: TRBV27; CDR3 protein: CASSLGQGTEQYF
CDR3 length: 12; V gene: TRBV2; CDR3 protein: CASSEAGEPQHF
CDR3 length: 14; V gene: TRBV9; CDR3 protein: CASSVAGGATEAFF
CDR3 length: 16; V gene: TRBV7-3; CDR3 protein: CASSPRTSVNTGELFF
CDR3 length: 14; V gene: TRBV28; CDR3 protein: CASEGTVIGTEAFF
CDR3 length: 16; V gene: TRBV2; CDR3 protein: CASSAAGALSSNEQFF
CDR3 length: 16; V gene: TRBV2; CDR3 protein: CASTERQGPSNYGYTF